This T cell receptor beta chain was documented in a study of blood T cell repertoires in COVID-19. Study-wide background: Sites across the United States, Italy and Spain contributed samples from acute and convalescent COVID-19. PBMCs, B-cell-depleted T cells, or T cells provided the cDNA or gDNA that made up the material.

Germline CDR1 and CDR2: SGHDT and YYEEEE. This CDR3 spans 13 amino acids. V was shortened by 1 base and J by 3 bases, with 8 bases between the two germline ends. In the source study's methods: Estimated nucleated cell counts came from reference gene primer amplification. Produced via immunoSEQ multiplex PCR; TCRdb's table is partial and in-frame only. V, J and clone size were drawn from that table, and D and trimming were deduced from the DNA. The data hold roughly 270,000 clones, with approximately 91% observed a single time. The sequencing input was peripheral blood. J is TRBJ2-7 and V is TRBV5-6; D is uncertain. The source is a man aged 18 to 30 with active or convalescent COVID-19. In DNA form, the CDR3 reads TGTGCCAGCAGCTTGCTCAACAGCTACGAGCAGTACTTC. The encoded protein is CASSLLNSYEQYF. The full variable domain, rest sourced from reference TRBV5-6 and TRBJ2-7, is DAGVTQSPTHLIKTRGQQVTLRCSPKSGHDTVSWYQQALGQGPQFIFQYYEEEERQRGNFPDRFSGHQFPNYSSELNVNALLLGDSALYLCASSLLNSYEQYFGPGTRLTVT.